This is a list of T cell receptor beta chains from one sample in a study of blood T cells in healthy people across ages. TCRdb re-called the 5' RACE reads through MiXCR, storing one row per CDR3 protein. The sample contains roughly 1.7 million distinct CDR3 sequences, about 31% of which appear only once. Specimen: blood. The source of these receptors is a woman aged 25-40 years in good health. Both conserved end residues are part of each CDR3. The order of the fields is J gene, V gene, clone size, D gene, CDR3 DNA, CDR3 protein. The D gene is left open where the match is weak. A row's size may be missing; if present it is once, few, many or a size class.

TRBJ2-5,TRBV29-1,.,TRBD2,TGCAGCGTTGTTACTGCTGGGGCGGGGGGGCTTAGGGAGACCCAGTACTTC,CSVVTAGAGGLRETQYF
TRBJ2-2,TRBV27,once,TRBD1,TGTGCCAGCAGTCCCCACAGGGGAAAGAGTGTGGACACCGGGGAGCTGTTTTTT,CASSPHRGKSVDTGELFF
TRBJ2-5,TRBV20-1,many,TRBD1,TGCAGTGCGCCGACAGGGGAGGAGAAGACCCAGTACTTC,CSAPTGEEKTQYF
TRBJ2-4,TRBV2,few,.,TGTGCCAGCAGTGAAAGGCTAGCCAAAAACATTCAGTACTTC,CASSERLAKNIQYF
TRBJ2-1,TRBV2,.,TRBD1,TGTGCCAGCAGTACTCCTGACAGGGGGCGAAACAATGAGCAGTTCTTC,CASSTPDRGRNNEQFF
TRBJ2-5,TRBV12-5,.,.,TGTGCTAGTGGTTTTGGCTCCGGGAGATTGGAGACCCAGTACTTC,CASGFGSGRLETQYF
TRBJ2-7,TRBV20-1,.,.,TGCAGTGCTTCGGACTCAAACTCCTACGAGCAGTACTTC,CSASDSNSYEQYF
TRBJ1-5,TRBV20-1,.,TRBD1,TGCAGTGCTTCGGACAGGGGAAGCAATCAGCCCCAGCATTTT,CSASDRGSNQPQHF
TRBJ2-5,TRBV6-1,few,TRBD1,TGTGCCAGCATGATGGACAGGGTCCCCCTTAGAGCCCAGTACTTC,CASMMDRVPLRAQYF
TRBJ2-7,TRBV7-9,few,.,TGTGCCAGCAGCTTACCGATGGCTAGCTACGAGCAGTACTTC,CASSLPMASYEQYF
TRBJ1-4,TRBV27,few,.,TGTGCCAGCAGTCGGTCGCACCGCTCCCCAACTAATGAAAAACTGTTTTTT,CASSRSHRSPTNEKLFF
TRBJ2-1,TRBV5-1,.,.,TGCGCCAGCAGCGACCCCCTGGTGGGAGAGCAGTTCTTC,CASSDPLVGEQFF
TRBJ1-1,TRBV20-1,.,.,TGCAGTGCTAGAAGCCCCCCGGGACCCAGGAACACTGGAGCTTTCTTT,CSARSPPGPRNTGAFF
TRBJ2-3,TRBV30,.,.,TGTGCCTGGAGTGTCAAGCTATCCTATACAGATACGCAGTATTTT,CAWSVKLSYTDTQYF
TRBJ2-7,TRBV29-1,few,TRBD2,TGCAGCGTCCTTGTCCCCACTAGCGGCCTCGGGCCCTACGAGCAGTACTTC,CSVLVPTSGLGPYEQYF
TRBJ2-1,TRBV9,.,TRBD1,TGTGCCAGCAGCTTGGAGGGGGACAGGGGTGATGAGCAGTTCTTC,CASSLEGDRGDEQFF
TRBJ2-6,TRBV6-5,few,.,TGTGCCAGCAGTTACCCTACGGTATCTGGGGCCAACGTCCTGACTTTC,CASSYPTVSGANVLTF
TRBJ1-2,TRBV14,.,.,TGTGCCAGCAGCCAACCCCCCCCGGGATACTATGGCTACACCTTC,CASSQPPPGYYGYTF
TRBJ1-2,TRBV24-1,few,.,TGTGCCACCAGTGATATCGACAGGAACTATGGCTACACCTTC,CATSDIDRNYGYTF
TRBJ2-3,TRBV6-2/TRBV6-3,.,TRBD2,TGTGCCAGCAGTTACCCTATAGCGGGAGGCCGAACCACAGATACGCAGTATTTT,CASSYPIAGGRTTDTQYF
TRBJ2-1,TRBV10-3,few,.,TGTGCCATCGAGGAGGGAGGTCCGGGAGAGGGAAATGAGCAGTTCTTC,CAIEEGGPGEGNEQFF
TRBJ2-5,TRBV9,few,TRBD2,TGTGCCAGCAGCGCGCCTAGCGGAGAGACCCAGTACTTC,CASSAPSGETQYF
TRBJ2-1,TRBV24-1,few,.,TGTGCCACCAGTGATTCCCGGGACCAGACCCCCTACAATGAGCAGTTCTTC,CATSDSRDQTPYNEQFF
TRBJ2-5,TRBV29-1,many,.,TGCAGCGTTGAAGCCGCCTCAGGGAGAGGGGAGACCCAGTACTTC,CSVEAASGRGETQYF
TRBJ1-4,TRBV29-1,few,.,TGCAGCGTTGAAGATCTGGGGCAGACTAATGAAAAACTGTTTTTT,CSVEDLGQTNEKLFF
TRBJ2-3,TRBV27,.,.,TGTGCCAGCAGTCCTATGCGAACCCCCAACTCCGATACGCAGTATTTT,CASSPMRTPNSDTQYF
TRBJ2-7,TRBV28,few,.,TGTGCCAGCACCCCCACCGGGACTCCCTTCAACGAGCAGTACTTC,CASTPTGTPFNEQYF
TRBJ1-2,TRBV29-1,many,TRBD1,TGCAGCGACGGGACAGACCAGTTAGGCTACACCTTC,CSDGTDQLGYTF
TRBJ2-7,TRBV28,few,TRBD1,TGTGCCACCTTTGGGACAGGGGAATCCTACGAGCAGTACTTC,CATFGTGESYEQYF
TRBJ2-5,TRBV5-1,.,.,TGCGCCAGCAAGCAAGGGTTCCAAGAGACCCAGTACTTC,CASKQGFQETQYF
TRBJ2-7,TRBV7-2,few,.,TGTGCCAGCAGCTTAGCGGCTAGCGATACCTACGAGCAGTACTTC,CASSLAASDTYEQYF
TRBJ2-7,TRBV7-2,.,.,TGTGCCAGCAGCTTAGAAGCGTTATCCCACGAGCAGTACTTC,CASSLEALSHEQYF
TRBJ2-3,TRBV15,.,TRBD2,TGTGCCACCAGCAGAGACCTTCTAGCGGGGCGGACAGATACGCAGTATTTT,CATSRDLLAGRTDTQYF
TRBJ1-5,TRBV5-1,.,.,TGCGCCAGCAGCCCCGACACTCGCAATCAGCCCCAGCATTTT,CASSPDTRNQPQHF
TRBJ2-7,TRBV20-1,once,.,TGCAGTGCTAGACATACAGGAATCGGCGAGCAGTACTTC,CSARHTGIGEQYF
TRBJ2-1,TRBV5-1,few,TRBD1,TGCGCCAGCAGCTTGGCCAAAGGACAGGGAGCTGAGCAGTTCTTC,CASSLAKGQGAEQFF
TRBJ2-1,TRBV7-2,.,.,TGTGCCAGCAGAGTCTCCGGGGGACGCAATGAGCAGTTCTTC,CASRVSGGRNEQFF
TRBJ2-1,TRBV4-2,few,.,TGTGCCAGCAGCCAGTTCCCGGGACCCGCTTCGGATGAGCAGTTCTTC,CASSQFPGPASDEQFF
TRBJ2-1,TRBV2,.,.,TGTGCCAGCTTCGCGGGCCTCTCCTACAATGAGCAGTTCTTC,CASFAGLSYNEQFF
TRBJ2-2,TRBV6-6,once,TRBD1,TGTGCCAGCAACCAACAGGGGGCTGGGGAGCTGTTTTTT,CASNQQGAGELFF
TRBJ1-3,TRBV5-1,.,TRBD1,TGCGCCAGCAGCATTGGGACAGGGGCCGGAAGCACCATATATTTT,CASSIGTGAGSTIYF
TRBJ2-1,TRBV6-2/TRBV6-3,.,TRBD2,TGTGCCAGCAGCACGGATAAAACTAGCGGGGGGGCCCTGTTCTACAATGAGCAGTTCTTC,CASSTDKTSGGALFYNEQFF
TRBJ1-1,TRBV3-1,few,TRBD1,TGTGCCAGCAGCTCTCACAGGGGAACTGAAGCTTTCTTT,CASSSHRGTEAFF
TRBJ2-5,TRBV20-1,.,.,TGCAGTGCTGGGATGGGGGGGCCGCGGGAGCAGTACTTC,CSAGMGGPREQYF
TRBJ2-7,TRBV20-1,few,TRBD2,TGCAGTGCTAGAGACGGGACTAGCGGGCTCGACGAGCAGTACTTC,CSARDGTSGLDEQYF
TRBJ2-1,TRBV20-1,.,.,TGCAGTGCTAGAGATCTACGGGGCCAGGGACCTACGAATGGGCAGTTCTTC,CSARDLRGQGPTNGQFF
TRBJ1-6,TRBV7-8,.,.,TGTGCCTGCACCCCTCTCGGACAGTCTAATTCACCCCTCCACTTT,CACTPLGQSNSPLHF
TRBJ2-7,TRBV27,few,.,TGTGCCAGCAGTTTTAAGGGAAGGGACTACGAGCAGTACTTC,CASSFKGRDYEQYF
TRBJ1-3,TRBV20-1,.,.,TGCAGTGCTAGAGTCTCGGACTCTGGAAACACCATATATTTT,CSARVSDSGNTIYF
TRBJ2-3,TRBV4-1,.,.,TGCGCCAGCAGCCAAGATCTGGGAGCTGGCGGATTAGATACGCAGTATTTT,CASSQDLGAGGLDTQYF
TRBJ2-5,TRBV7-2,.,TRBD2,TGTGCCAGCAGCTTACAAACTAGCGACGAGCGGTACTTC,CASSLQTSDERYF
TRBJ1-1,TRBV9,.,.,TGTGCCAGCAGCGTCCTCAATGGGGAGAGCGACACTGAAGCTTTCTTT,CASSVLNGESDTEAFF
TRBJ2-7,TRBV6-6,many,TRBD1,TGTGCCAGCAGCGAGGGACAGGACTACGAGCAGTACTTC,CASSEGQDYEQYF
TRBJ1-2,TRBV19,.,.,TGTGCCAGTAGCCCACCCCCTGGCTACACCTTC,CASSPPPGYTF
TRBJ2-1,TRBV20-1,.,.,TGCAGTGCTCGCCTCGGCTCCCCCGGCTCCTACAATGAGCAGTTCTTC,CSARLGSPGSYNEQFF